This T cell receptor beta chain was observed in a study of blood T cell repertoires in COVID-19. Study information: The samples span acute and convalescent COVID-19 from the United States, Italy and Spain. T cells, B-cell-depleted T cells, or PBMCs supplied cDNA or gDNA.

Assay used: immunoSEQ multiplex PCR; TCRdb lists only in-frame clones, some missing. The sample has approximately 93,000 clones, about two thirds seen once; the top ten hold roughly an eighth. This sequence originates from a woman older than 75 with acute or convalescent COVID-19. Sequenced sample: peripheral blood.

The CDR3 protein is CASRPWDSQETQYF. CDR3 in DNA: TGTGCCAGCAGGCCGTGGGACAGCCAAGAGACCCAGTACTTC. The V call is TRBV3-1 (or the pseudogene TRBV3-2), the J call TRBJ2-5; TRBD1 aligns across 7 bases. This CDR3 comprises 14 residues. Per the germline V gene, CDR1 is LGHDT and CDR2 is YNNKEL (reference sequence). V lost 6 bases, J lost 1 base, and 5 bases stayed unmatched.